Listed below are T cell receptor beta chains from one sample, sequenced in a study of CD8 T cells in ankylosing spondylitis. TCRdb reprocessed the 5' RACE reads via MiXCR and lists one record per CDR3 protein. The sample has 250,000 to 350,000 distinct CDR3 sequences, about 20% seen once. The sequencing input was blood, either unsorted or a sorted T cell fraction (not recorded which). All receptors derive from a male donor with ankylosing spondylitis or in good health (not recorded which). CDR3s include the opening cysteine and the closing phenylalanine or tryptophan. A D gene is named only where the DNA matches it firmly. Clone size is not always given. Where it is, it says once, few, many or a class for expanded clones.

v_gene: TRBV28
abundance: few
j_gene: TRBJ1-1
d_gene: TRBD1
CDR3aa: CASTGDRGSAFF
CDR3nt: TGTGCCAGCACTGGGGACAGGGGTTCGGCTTTCTTT

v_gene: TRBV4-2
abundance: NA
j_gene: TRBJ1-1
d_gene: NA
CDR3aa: CASSQENYRAAEAFF
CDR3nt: TGTGCCAGCAGCCAGGAAAATTACAGGGCCGCTGAAGCTTTCTTT

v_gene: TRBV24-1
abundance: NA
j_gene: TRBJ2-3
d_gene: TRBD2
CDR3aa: CATSDPLISGGREDTQYF
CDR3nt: TGTGCCACCAGTGACCCGTTGATCTCGGGGGGGCGAGAAGATACGCAGTATTTT

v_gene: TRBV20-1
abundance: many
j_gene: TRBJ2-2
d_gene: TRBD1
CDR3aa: CSARDGTGNTGELFF
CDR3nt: TGCAGTGCTAGAGATGGGACAGGGAACACCGGGGAGCTGTTTTTT

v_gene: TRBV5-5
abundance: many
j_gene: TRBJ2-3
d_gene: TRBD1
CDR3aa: CASSLSVGGASTDTQYF
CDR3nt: TGTGCCAGCAGCTTGAGCGTAGGGGGCGCCAGCACAGATACGCAGTATTTT

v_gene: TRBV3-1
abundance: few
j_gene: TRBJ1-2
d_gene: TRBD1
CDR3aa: CASSHPGQGPLDYGYTF
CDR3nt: TGTGCCAGCAGCCATCCGGGACAGGGGCCTCTGGACTATGGCTACACCTTC

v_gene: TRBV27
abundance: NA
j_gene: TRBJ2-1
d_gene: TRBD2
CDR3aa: CASSPSPGTSGRQFF
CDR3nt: TGTGCCAGCAGTCCAAGTCCCGGGACTAGCGGACGGCAGTTCTTC

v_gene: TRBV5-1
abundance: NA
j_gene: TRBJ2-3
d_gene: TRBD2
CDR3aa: CASSTTSASTDTQYF
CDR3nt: TGCGCCAGCAGCACCACTAGCGCGAGCACAGATACGCAGTATTTT

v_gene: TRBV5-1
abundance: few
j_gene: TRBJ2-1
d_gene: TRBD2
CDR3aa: CASRRSGGGSYNEQFF
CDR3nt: TGCGCCAGCAGGCGTTCCGGCGGGGGGTCCTACAATGAGCAGTTCTTC

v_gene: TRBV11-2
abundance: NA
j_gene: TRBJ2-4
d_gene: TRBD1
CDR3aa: CASSLEATGAHRNIQYF
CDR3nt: TGTGCCAGCAGCTTAGAGGCGACAGGGGCCCACAGAAACATTCAGTACTTC

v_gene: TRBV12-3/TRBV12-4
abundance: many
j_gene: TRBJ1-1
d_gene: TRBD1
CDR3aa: CASSLNTGGTEAFF
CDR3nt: TGTGCCAGCAGTTTAAACACAGGGGGCACTGAAGCTTTCTTT

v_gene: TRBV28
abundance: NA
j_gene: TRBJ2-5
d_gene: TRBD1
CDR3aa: CASSSDRDGETQYF
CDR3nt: TGTGCCAGCAGTTCCGACAGGGACGGGGAGACCCAGTACTTC

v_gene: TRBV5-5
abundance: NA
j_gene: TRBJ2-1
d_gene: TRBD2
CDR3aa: CASSLGLAGGLLGSEQFF
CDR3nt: TGTGCCAGCAGCTTGGGACTAGCGGGAGGCCTCCTGGGGAGTGAGCAGTTCTTC

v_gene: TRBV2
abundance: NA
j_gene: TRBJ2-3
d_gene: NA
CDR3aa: CASSVRDYTQYF
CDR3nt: TGTGCCAGCAGCGTCCGGGATTATACGCAGTATTTT

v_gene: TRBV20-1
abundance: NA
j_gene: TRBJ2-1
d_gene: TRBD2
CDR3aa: CSARGGGEQFF
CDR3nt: TGCAGTGCTAGGGGCGGGGGTGAGCAGTTCTTC

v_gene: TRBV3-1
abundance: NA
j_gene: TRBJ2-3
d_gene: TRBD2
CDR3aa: CASSPSTSGRHTQYF
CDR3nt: TGTGCCAGCAGCCCGTCGACTAGCGGGAGGCACACGCAGTATTTT

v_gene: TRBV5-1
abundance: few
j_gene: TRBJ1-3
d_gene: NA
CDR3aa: CASSGGTANSGNTIYF
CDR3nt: TGCGCCAGCAGCGGGGGGACGGCGAACTCTGGAAACACCATATATTTT

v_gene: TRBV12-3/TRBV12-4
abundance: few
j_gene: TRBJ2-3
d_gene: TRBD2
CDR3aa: CASSFDASGTDTQYF
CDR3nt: TGTGCCAGCAGTTTTGACGCTAGCGGTACAGATACGCAGTATTTT

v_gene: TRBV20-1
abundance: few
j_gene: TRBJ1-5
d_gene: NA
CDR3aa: CSATDVRTPSNQPQHF
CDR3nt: TGCAGTGCTACGGATGTCCGAACCCCGAGCAATCAGCCCCAGCATTTT

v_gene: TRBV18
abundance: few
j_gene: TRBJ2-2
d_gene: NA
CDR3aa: CASSPDIAGGELFF
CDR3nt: TGTGCCAGCTCACCGGACATTGCCGGCGGGGAGCTGTTTTTT

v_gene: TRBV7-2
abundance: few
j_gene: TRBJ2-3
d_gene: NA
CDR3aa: CASSPGGWSSTDTQYF
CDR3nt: TGTGCCAGCAGCCCCGGCGGCTGGTCTAGCACAGATACGCAGTATTTT

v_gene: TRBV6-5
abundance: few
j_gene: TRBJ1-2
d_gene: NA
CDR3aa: CASSYSAQVTNYGYTF
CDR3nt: TGTGCCAGCAGTTACTCCGCCCAGGTGACTAACTATGGCTACACCTTC

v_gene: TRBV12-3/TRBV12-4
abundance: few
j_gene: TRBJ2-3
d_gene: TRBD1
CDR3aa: CASSPPDREDTQYF
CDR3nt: TGTGCCAGCAGTCCCCCGGACAGGGAAGATACGCAGTATTTT

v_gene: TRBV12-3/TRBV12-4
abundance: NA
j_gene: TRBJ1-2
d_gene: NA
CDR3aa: CASSFRNGASNYGYTF
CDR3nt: TGTGCCAGCAGTTTTAGGAATGGGGCGTCCAACTATGGCTACACCTTC

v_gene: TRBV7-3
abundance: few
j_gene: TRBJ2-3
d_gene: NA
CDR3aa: CASSYRVHQADTQYF
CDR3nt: TGTGCCAGCAGCTACCGGGTCCACCAGGCAGATACGCAGTATTTT

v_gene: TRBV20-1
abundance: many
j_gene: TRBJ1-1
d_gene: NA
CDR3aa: CSAPGPAMNTEAFF
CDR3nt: TGCAGTGCCCCGGGGCCCGCAATGAACACTGAAGCTTTCTTT

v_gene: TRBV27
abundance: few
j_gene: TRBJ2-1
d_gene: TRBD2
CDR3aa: CASSFDTAGSSYNEQFF
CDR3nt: TGTGCCAGCAGTTTTGATACAGCGGGGAGCTCCTACAATGAGCAGTTCTTC

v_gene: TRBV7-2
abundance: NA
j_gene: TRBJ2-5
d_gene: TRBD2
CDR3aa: CASSKWLAAGKYQETQYF
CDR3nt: TGTGCCAGCAGCAAATGGCTAGCGGCTGGGAAGTACCAAGAGACCCAGTACTTC

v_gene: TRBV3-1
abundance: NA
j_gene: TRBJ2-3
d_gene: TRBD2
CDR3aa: CASSQVWRGDGDTQYF
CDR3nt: TGTGCCAGCAGCCAAGTGTGGCGGGGGGATGGAGATACGCAGTATTTT

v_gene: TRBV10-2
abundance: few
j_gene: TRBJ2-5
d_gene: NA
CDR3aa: CASSESGNQQETQYF
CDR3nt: TGCGCCAGCAGTGAGTCAGGGAACCAACAAGAGACCCAGTACTTC

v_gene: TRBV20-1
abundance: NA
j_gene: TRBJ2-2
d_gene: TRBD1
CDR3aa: CSPGGNTGELFF
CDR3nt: TGCAGTCCAGGGGGCAACACCGGGGAGCTGTTTTTT

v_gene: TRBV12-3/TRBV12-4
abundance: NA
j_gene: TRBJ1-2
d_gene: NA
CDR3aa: CASSLGRFGYTF
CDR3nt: TGTGCCAGCAGCCTCGGCCGCTTTGGCTACACCTTC

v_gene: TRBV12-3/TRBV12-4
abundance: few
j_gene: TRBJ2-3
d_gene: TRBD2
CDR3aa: CASSHRPGRAGVPSDTQYF
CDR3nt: TGTGCCAGCAGTCACCGGCCGGGTAGAGCGGGAGTTCCGTCAGATACGCAGTATTTT

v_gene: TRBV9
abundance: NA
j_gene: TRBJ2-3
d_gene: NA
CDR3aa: CASSVFGSLTDTQYF
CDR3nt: TGTGCCAGCAGCGTATTTGGCAGCCTCACAGATACGCAGTATTTT

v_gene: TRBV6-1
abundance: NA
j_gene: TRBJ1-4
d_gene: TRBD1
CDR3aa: CASSEVQTGDEKLFF
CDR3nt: TGTGCCAGCAGTGAAGTCCAGACAGGGGATGAAAAACTGTTTTTT

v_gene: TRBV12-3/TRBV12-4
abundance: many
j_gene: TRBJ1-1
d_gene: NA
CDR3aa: CASSSQVSEAFF
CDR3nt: TGTGCCAGCAGTTCTCAAGTGTCTGAAGCTTTCTTT

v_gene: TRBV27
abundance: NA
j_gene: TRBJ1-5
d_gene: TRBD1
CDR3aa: CASSLRTGVNQPQHF
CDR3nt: TGTGCCAGCAGTTTACGGACAGGGGTCAATCAGCCCCAGCATTTT

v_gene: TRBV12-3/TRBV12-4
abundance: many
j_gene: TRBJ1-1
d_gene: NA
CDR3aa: CASSLRGVGSTEAFF
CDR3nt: TGTGCCAGCAGCCTAAGGGGGGTAGGGAGCACTGAAGCTTTCTTT

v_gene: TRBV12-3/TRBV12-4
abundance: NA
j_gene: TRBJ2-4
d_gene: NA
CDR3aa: CASSFKALAKNIQYF
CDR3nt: TGTGCCAGCAGTTTCAAGGCGCTAGCCAAAAACATTCAGTACTTC

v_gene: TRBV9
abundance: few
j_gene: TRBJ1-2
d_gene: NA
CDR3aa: CASSIGHSGGGYTF
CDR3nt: TGTGCCAGCAGCATCGGACATTCGGGAGGTGGCTACACCTTC

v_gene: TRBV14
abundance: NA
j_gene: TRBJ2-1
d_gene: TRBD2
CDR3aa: CASSQDREASSYNEQFF
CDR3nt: TGTGCCAGCAGCCAAGATCGGGAGGCGAGCTCCTACAATGAGCAGTTCTTC

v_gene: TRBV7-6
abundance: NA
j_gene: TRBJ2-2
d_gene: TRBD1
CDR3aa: CASSLFGGTGVNTGELFF
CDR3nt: TGTGCCAGCAGCTTATTCGGGGGGACAGGGGTTAACACCGGGGAGCTGTTTTTT

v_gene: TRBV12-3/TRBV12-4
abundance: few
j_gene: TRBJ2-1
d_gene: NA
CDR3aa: CASSFSPGDEQFF
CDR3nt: TGTGCCAGCAGTTTTTCACCGGGTGATGAGCAGTTCTTC

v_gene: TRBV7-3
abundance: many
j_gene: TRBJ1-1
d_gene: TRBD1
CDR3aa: CASSPTGHTEAFF
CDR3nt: TGTGCCAGCAGCCCGACAGGGCACACTGAAGCTTTCTTT

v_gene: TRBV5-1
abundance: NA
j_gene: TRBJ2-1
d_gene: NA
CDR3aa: CASSSPGDKQFF
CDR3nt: TGCGCCAGCAGCTCACCTGGGGATAAGCAGTTCTTC

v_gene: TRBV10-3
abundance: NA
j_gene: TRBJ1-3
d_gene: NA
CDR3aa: CANGIEGNTIYF
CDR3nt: TGTGCCAACGGCATCGAGGGAAACACCATATATTTT

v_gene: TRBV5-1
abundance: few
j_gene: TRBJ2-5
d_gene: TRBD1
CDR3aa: CASSQGQDQETQYF
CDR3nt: TGCGCCAGCAGCCAGGGACAGGACCAAGAGACCCAGTACTTC

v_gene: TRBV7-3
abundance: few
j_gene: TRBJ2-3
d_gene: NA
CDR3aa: CASSLTPNTDTQYF
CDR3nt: TGTGCCAGCAGCTTAACCCCAAACACAGATACGCAGTATTTT

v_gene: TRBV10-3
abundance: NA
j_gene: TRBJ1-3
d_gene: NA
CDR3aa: CAISDLRAGNTIYF
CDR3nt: TGTGCCATCAGTGATTTGAGGGCTGGAAACACCATATATTTT

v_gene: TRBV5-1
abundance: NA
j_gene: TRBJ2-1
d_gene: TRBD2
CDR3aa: CASSYSTSGRTYNEQFF
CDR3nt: TGCGCCAGCAGCTATTCTACTAGCGGGAGAACCTACAATGAGCAGTTCTTC